These 10 T cell receptor beta chains came from one sample sequenced in a study of blood T cell repertoires in COVID-19. The assay was immunoSEQ multiplex PCR, and TCRdb's table has in-frame clones only and misses some. The table includes more than 100,000 clones, roughly 79% detected once. Sequenced: peripheral blood. Receptor source: a woman aged 55-70 years with active or convalescent COVID-19.

The chain employs TRBV11-2 and TRBJ1-6, with TRBD1 matching over 7 bases. The CDR3 runs to 13 residues. Per the germline V gene, CDR1 is SGHAT and CDR2 is FQNNGV. After removal of 10 bases from V and 5 bases from J, the junction contained 5 bases not matched to a gene. CDR3 sequence: CATTQGNNSPLHF. The DNA for the CDR3 is TGTGCCACCACACAGGGGAATAATTCACCCCTCCACTTT.

The rearrangement links TRBV6-1 to TRBJ2-7, with 10 bases aligning to TRBD1. Germline values: CDR1 MNHNS, CDR2 SASEGT. The ends lost 3 bases at V and 3 bases at J; junction bases unmatched: 5. CDR3 size: 15 residues. CDR3 sequence reads: CASSDLRTGGYEQYV. The CDR3 DNA sequence: TGTGCCAGCAGTGATCTAAGGACAGGGGGCTACGAGCAGTACGTC.

J is TRBJ1-2 and V is TRBV28; 7 nucleotides align to TRBD1. CDR1 is MDHEN, CDR2 SYDVKM, per germline. The CDR3 is 15 residues long. J gave up 1 base and V 5 bases, and 7 bases lay outside the gene matches. The CDR3 nucleotides are TGTGCCAGCAGTGTGACAGGGAACTTTAACTATGGCTACACCTTC. Encoded protein: CASSVTGNFNYGYTF.

This clone appeared once. The rearrangement uses TRBV13 and TRBJ1-1; D is uncertain. The length of the CDR3 is 15 residues. Germline V lookup: CDR1 PRHDT, CDR2 FYEKMQ (reference sequence). Trimming took 1 base from V and 1 from J, leaving 10 bases between them. The CDR3 sequence is CASSLAGEGNTEAFF. The CDR3 region has the DNA TGTGCCAGCAGCTTAGCTGGAGAGGGGAACACTGAAGCTTTCTTT.

The rearrangement joins TRBV7-2 to TRBJ1-2, with D perhaps matching TRBD1 (6 bases). The CDR3 spans 15 residues. Trimming cost V 5 bases and J 1 base, with 14 bases left between them. The germline V gene encodes CDR1 SGHTA and CDR2 FQGNSA. The CDR3 sequence is CASSLTGYDNYGYTF. Here the CDR3 DNA reads TGTGCCAGCAGCCTCACAGGGTATGATAACTATGGCTACACCTTC.

The chain recombines TRBV7-2 with TRBJ1-5; D gene unclear. Trimming removed 8 bases from V and 1 base from J, with 15 bases in between. The CDR3 sequence is 15 residues long. Germline CDR1 is SGHTA and CDR2 is FQGNSA. CDR3 DNA sequence: TGTGCCAGCGGATCCCCGGGAGGAAGCAATCAGCCCCAGCATTTT. The encoded protein is CASGSPGGSNQPQHF.

The chain is built from TRBV11-2 and TRBJ2-3; possible D gene TRBD2, 5 bases. V lost 3 bases and J lost 6, with 22 bases in between. The CDR3 runs 17 residues. CDR1 is SGHAT, CDR2 FQNNGV, per germline. The CDR3 region is CASSLGLTGSPQDTQYF. The CDR3 bases are TGTGCCAGCAGCTTGGGCCTGACGGGGAGCCCACAGGATACGCAGTATTTT.

The chain combines TRBV28 with TRBJ1-1; TRBD1 agrees at 8 bases. V was clipped by 7 bases and J by 1 base; unmatched bases: 8. CDR1 and CDR2 (germline): MDHEN, SYDVKM. The CDR3 is made up of 15 amino acids. CDR3 region: CASTLAGQANTEAFF. In DNA, the CDR3 is TGTGCCAGCACCTTGGCGGGACAGGCGAACACTGAAGCTTTCTTT.

The chain couples TRBV4-2 to TRBJ2-3, with unresolved D. The CDR3 length is 16 residues. Germline V gene sequence: CDR1 LGHNA, CDR2 YNFKEQ. V lost 1 base to trimming and J lost 1 base, with 12 bases between them. CDR3 in amino acids: CASSQGGGAGTDTQYF. In DNA form, the CDR3 reads TGTGCCAGCAGCCAAGGTGGCGGTGCGGGCACAGATACGCAGTATTTT.

V is TRBV21-1 and J is TRBJ2-7; the DNA was not compared with TRBD2, the D call given in the table. TRBV21-1 is a recognized pseudogene. The CDR3 runs 14 residues. The CDR3 reads CASIHGGRLNEQYF. The DNA for the CDR3 is TGTGCCAGCATCCATGGCGGGAGATTGAACGAGCAGTACTTC.